This T cell receptor beta chain was observed in a study of OX40 agonist ivuxolimab in advanced cancers. Study information: Partial responses were recorded for three patients, including one with hepatocellular carcinoma and two with cutaneous melanoma.

Sequenced by immunoSEQ multiplex PCR; TCRdb stores in-frame clones only, minus some. This sample yields about 80,000 clones, of which around four fifths are seen a single time; 20% to 25% belongs to the top ten. This CDR3 is 17 amino acids long. The sequence derives from an adult with an advanced solid tumor such as melanoma, head and neck, liver or kidney cancer. Sample: CD4+ or CD8+ T cells sorted from blood, taken in a trial of the OX40 agonist ivuxolimab. This chain links TRBV1 with TRBJ2-7. TRBV1 is assigned pseudogene status. The CDR3 coding sequence is TGCACCAGCAGCCCAGGTGATTTCGGGACCCTATCCTACGAGCAGTACTTC. The encoded protein is CTSSPGDFGTLSYEQYF.